The source of this TCR beta chain is a study of lymphopenia after photon versus proton radiotherapy. Comment on this clone: Its antigen is unidentified.

Data came from immunoSEQ multiplex PCR; TCRdb stores just in-frame clones and leaves some out. Of some 21,000 clones listed, about 85% are singletons. V was trimmed by 0 bases and J by 5 bases, leaving 9 bases between them. Germline CDR1 SGDLS, CDR2 YYNGEE. The CDR3 has 14 residues. The study's findings and limits: Only patients who died were analyzed for survival; proton advantage is unproven. Post-nadir TCR diversity decline inversely tracked overall survival among those who died. Photon-treated patients lost naive T cells and TCR diversity; proton-treated stayed stable. After lymphocyte nadir, photon-treated repertoires showed oligoclonal expansion, especially CD8+ Temra.

The sequenced sample was peripheral blood, obtained from a patient treated with photon-based radiotherapy. The origin of this receptor is a man aged 55 to 70 with pancreatic cancer. The chain couples TRBV9 to TRBJ1-5; D is undetermined. CDR3 loop: CASSVGGYYQPQHF. In DNA, the CDR3 is TGTGCCAGCAGCGTAGGGGGTTACTATCAGCCCCAGCATTTT.